This T cell receptor beta chain was found in a study of blood T cell repertoires in COVID-19. Study context: Samples taken during acute and convalescent COVID-19 were collected in the United States, Italy and Spain. T cells, B-cell-depleted T cells, or PBMCs supplied cDNA or gDNA.

This clone appeared once. Original data processing: Nucleated cell number was recorded as an estimate derived from reference gene primer amplification. The table came from immunoSEQ multiplex PCR; TCRdb's copy has only in-frame clones and leaves some out. V and J calls and clone size come straight from that table; D and trimming were deduced from the DNA. This sample has about half a million clones; 80% to 90% occur once, and the top ten carry 3% to 3.5%. The material sequenced was peripheral blood. The sequence came from a human donor in a cohort sampled during active COVID-19.

The CDR3 spells CASNRDTGELFF. The CDR3 DNA reads TGTGCCAGCAACAGAGACACCGGGGAGCTGTTTTTT. The chain has TRBV11-2 and TRBJ2-2; D uncertain. V was trimmed by 7 bases and J by 3 bases, leaving 6 bases between them. Germline CDR1 SGHAT, CDR2 FQNNGV. The length of the CDR3 is 12 residues.